The 8 T cell receptor beta chains below come from one sample, sequenced in a study of cytotoxic CD8 clonotypes in ibrutinib-treated CLL. Produced via immunoSEQ multiplex PCR; TCRdb's table is partial and in-frame only. The repertoire includes approximately 350,000 clones, roughly two thirds of them detected once, and roughly 6.8% sits in the top ten. The input for sequencing was PBMCs, taken after 36 months of ibrutinib treatment. These receptors came from a human donor with chronic lymphocytic leukemia.

The genes are TRBV7-2 and TRBJ2-5; 10 bases align to TRBD2. CDR1 is SGHTA and CDR2 is FQGNSA in the germline V gene. The CDR3 covers 14 residues. V lost 5 bases to trimming and J lost 4 bases; unmatched junction nucleotides: 4. This CDR3 is CASSLGLAAETQYF. CDR3 nucleotides: TGTGCCAGCAGCCTTGGACTAGCGGCAGAGACCCAGTACTTC.

This CDR3 is CASSLEGGSANYGYTF. The CDR3, as DNA: TGTGCCAGCAGCTTAGAGGGCGGATCCGCTAACTATGGCTACACCTTC. The V gene is TRBV7-9, the J gene TRBJ1-2; no clear D. V was trimmed by 1 base and J by 0 bases, leaving 12 bases between them. Per the germline V gene, CDR1 is SEHNR and CDR2 is FQNEAQ (reference sequence). The CDR3 runs 16 residues.

The rearrangement uses TRBV28 and TRBJ2-5; TRBD1 aligns across 7 bases. The J segment lost 3 bases and the V segment lost 6 bases, leaving 13 bases of the junction unmatched. This CDR3 is 16 amino acids long. Germline loops: CDR1 MDHEN, CDR2 SYDVKM. The CDR3 loop is CASSQSRWQGEETQYF. The CDR3 nucleotides are TGTGCCAGCAGCCAAAGCCGATGGCAGGGGGAAGAGACCCAGTACTTC. Filled out from reference TRBV28 and TRBJ2-5, the complete variable domain reads DVKVTQSSRYLVKRTGEKVFLECVQDMDHENMFWYRQDPGLGLRLIYFSYDVKMKEKGDIPEGYSVSREKKERFSLILESASTNQTSMYLCASSQSRWQGEETQYFGPGTRLLVL.

This chain connects TRBV18 to TRBJ2-7; no clear D. This CDR3 is built from 15 residues. The germline CDR1 and CDR2 sequences are KGHSH and LQKENI. V dropped 0 bases and J dropped 1 base, with 10 bases sitting between them. The DNA for the CDR3 is TGTGCCAGCTCACCACCAGGGTTAATTTCCTACGAGCAGTACTTC. Encoded protein: CASSPPGLISYEQYF.

CDR3 nucleotides: TGTGCCAGCAGTCCCGGGACAGCCTATGGCTACACCTTC. It yields the protein CASSPGTAYGYTF. This chain connects TRBV2 to TRBJ1-2, with 7 bases that match TRBD1. CDR1 and CDR2 from the germline V gene are SNHLY and FYNNEI. This CDR3 has 13 amino acids. With 5 bases clipped from V and 4 bases from J, the junction kept 4 bases outside the gene matches.

This clone was picked up a small number of times. The V and J genes are TRBV6-5 and TRBJ2-3, with TRBD1 matching over 8 bases. J gave up 0 bases and V 6 bases, and 5 bases lay outside the gene matches. Germline loops: CDR1 MNHEY, CDR2 SVGAGI. The CDR3 loop spans 15 amino acids. The CDR3 DNA reads TGTGCCAGCAGCCGACAGGGGCGTAGCACAGATACGCAGTATTTT. It codes for CASSRQGRSTDTQYF.

This clone was observed a single time. This chain joins TRBV27 and TRBJ2-2; no definite D call. CDR3 size: 13 residues. V was shortened by 3 bases and J by 4 bases, with 6 bases between the two germline ends. The germline V gene has CDR1 MNHEY and CDR2 SMNVEV (reference sequence). The CDR3 here is CASSFEGTGELFF. The CDR3 bases are TGTGCCAGCAGTTTTGAAGGCACCGGGGAGCTGTTTTTT.

The chain combines TRBV18 with TRBJ2-1; the match to TRBD2 covers 8 bases. Losses at the gene ends were 6 bases for V and 0 bases for J; bases not matched to a gene: 7. This CDR3 is 16 amino acids long. The germline V gene has CDR1 KGHSH and CDR2 LQKENI. CDR3 region: CASSPLAGTSYNEQFF. The CDR3 bases are TGTGCCAGCTCCCCCTTAGCGGGAACCTCCTACAATGAGCAGTTCTTC.